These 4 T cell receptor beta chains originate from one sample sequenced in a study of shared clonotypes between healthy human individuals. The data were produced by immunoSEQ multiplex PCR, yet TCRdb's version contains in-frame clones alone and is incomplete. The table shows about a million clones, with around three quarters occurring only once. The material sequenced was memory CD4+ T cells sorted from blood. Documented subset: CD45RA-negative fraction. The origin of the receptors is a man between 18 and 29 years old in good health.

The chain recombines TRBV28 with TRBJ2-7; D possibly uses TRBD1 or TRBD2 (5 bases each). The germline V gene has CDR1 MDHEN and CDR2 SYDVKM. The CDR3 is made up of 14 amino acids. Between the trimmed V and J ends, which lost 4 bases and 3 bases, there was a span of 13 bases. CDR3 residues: CASSSTGTNYEQYF. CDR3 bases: TGTGCCAGCAGTTCAACCGGGACCAACTACGAGCAGTACTTC.

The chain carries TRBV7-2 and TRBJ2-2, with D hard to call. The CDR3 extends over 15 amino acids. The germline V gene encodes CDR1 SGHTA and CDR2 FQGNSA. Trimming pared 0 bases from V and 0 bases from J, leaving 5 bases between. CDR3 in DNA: TGTGCCAGCAGCTTAGCCGCCGCGAACACCGGGGAGCTGTTTTTT. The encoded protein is CASSLAAANTGELFF.

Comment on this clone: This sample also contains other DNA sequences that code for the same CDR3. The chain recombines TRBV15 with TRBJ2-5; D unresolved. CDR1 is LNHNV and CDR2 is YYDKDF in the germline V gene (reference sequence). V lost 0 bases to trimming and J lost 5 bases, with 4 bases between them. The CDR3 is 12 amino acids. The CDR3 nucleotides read TGTGCCACCAGCAGAGATACGGAGACCCAGTACTTC. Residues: CATSRDTETQYF.

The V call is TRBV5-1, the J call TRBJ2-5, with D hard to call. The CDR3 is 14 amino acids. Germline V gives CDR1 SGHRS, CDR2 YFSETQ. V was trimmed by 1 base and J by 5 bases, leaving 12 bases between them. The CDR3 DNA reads TGCGCCAGCAGCTTGTTGCTGGGCGCGGAGACCCAGTACTTC. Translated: CASSLLLGAETQYF.